A single sample is the source of the 3 T cell receptor beta chains below, sequenced in a study of T-cell reconstitution after alpha-beta-depleted transplantation in children. Unique molecular identifiers were incorporated when the TCRbeta library was constructed. TCRdb recomputed calls from the PCR reads with MiXCR, one row per CDR3 protein. The sample holds about 980,000 distinct CDR3 sequences, about 30% seen once. The sample in question was PBMCs, mostly from graft donor cells, obtained 360 days after TCRalphabeta/CD19-depleted stem cell transplant. Receptors originate from a boy younger than two who had a stem cell transplant for SCID, so the T cells may come from the graft donor.

This clonotype was seen only once. The J gene is TRBJ2-5, the V gene TRBV20-1, with 7 bases fitting TRBD1. Germline V lookup: CDR1 DFQATT, CDR2 SNEGSKA (reference sequence). J lost 4 bases, V lost 1 base, and 15 bases had no gene match. The CDR3 length is 17 residues. The CDR3 is CSARGGAGTVLLETQYF. DNA for the CDR3: TGCAGTGCTAGAGGAGGGGCCGGGACAGTGTTACTAGAGACCCAGTACTTC.

V is TRBV7-3 and J is TRBJ1-2; 8 positions agree with TRBD1. This CDR3 is 15 amino acids long. With 1 base clipped from V and 6 bases from J, the junction kept 7 bases outside the gene matches. Germline assignment: CDR1 SGHTA and CDR2 FQGTGA. In nucleotides, the CDR3 is TGTGCCAGCAGCTTAAACGGCGGACAGGGACATGGCTACACCTTC. Amino acid sequence: CASSLNGGQGHGYTF.

The table lists this clonotype with a few counts. The CDR3 coding sequence is TGTGCCAGCAGCCAAGAGGGGTTCGGGGAGCTGTTTTTT. Amino acids: CASSQEGFGELFF. The rearrangement links TRBV4-2 to TRBJ2-2; D is ambiguous. V was trimmed by 0 bases and J by 7 bases, leaving 6 bases between them. The CDR3 covers 13 residues. Germline CDR1 LGHNA, CDR2 YNFKEQ.